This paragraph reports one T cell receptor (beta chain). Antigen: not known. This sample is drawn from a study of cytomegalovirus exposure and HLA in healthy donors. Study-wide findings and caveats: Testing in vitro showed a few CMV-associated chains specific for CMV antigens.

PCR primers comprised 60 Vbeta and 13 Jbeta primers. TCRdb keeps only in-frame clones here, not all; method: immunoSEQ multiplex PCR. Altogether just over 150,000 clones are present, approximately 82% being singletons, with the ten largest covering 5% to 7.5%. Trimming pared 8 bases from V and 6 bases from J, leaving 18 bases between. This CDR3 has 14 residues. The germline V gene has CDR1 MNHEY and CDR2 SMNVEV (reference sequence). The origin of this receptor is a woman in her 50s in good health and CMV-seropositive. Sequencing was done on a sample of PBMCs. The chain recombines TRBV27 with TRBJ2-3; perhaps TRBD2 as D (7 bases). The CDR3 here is CASRTGGLGDTQYF. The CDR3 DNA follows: TGTGCCAGCCGGACGGGGGGCCTGGGTGATACGCAGTATTTT.